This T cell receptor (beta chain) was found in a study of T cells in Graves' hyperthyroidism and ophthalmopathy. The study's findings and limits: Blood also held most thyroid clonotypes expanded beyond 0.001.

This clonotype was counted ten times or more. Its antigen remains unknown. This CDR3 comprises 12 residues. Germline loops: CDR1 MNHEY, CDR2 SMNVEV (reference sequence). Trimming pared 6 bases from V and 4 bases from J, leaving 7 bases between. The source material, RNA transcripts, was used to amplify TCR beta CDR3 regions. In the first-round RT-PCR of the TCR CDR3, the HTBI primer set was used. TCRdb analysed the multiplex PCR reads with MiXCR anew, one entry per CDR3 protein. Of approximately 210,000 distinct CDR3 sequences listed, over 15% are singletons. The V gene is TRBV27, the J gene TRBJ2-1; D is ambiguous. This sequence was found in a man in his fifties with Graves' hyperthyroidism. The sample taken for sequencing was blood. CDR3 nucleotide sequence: TGTGCCAGCAGGGGGTGGTACAATGAGCAGTTCTTC. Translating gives CASRGWYNEQFF.